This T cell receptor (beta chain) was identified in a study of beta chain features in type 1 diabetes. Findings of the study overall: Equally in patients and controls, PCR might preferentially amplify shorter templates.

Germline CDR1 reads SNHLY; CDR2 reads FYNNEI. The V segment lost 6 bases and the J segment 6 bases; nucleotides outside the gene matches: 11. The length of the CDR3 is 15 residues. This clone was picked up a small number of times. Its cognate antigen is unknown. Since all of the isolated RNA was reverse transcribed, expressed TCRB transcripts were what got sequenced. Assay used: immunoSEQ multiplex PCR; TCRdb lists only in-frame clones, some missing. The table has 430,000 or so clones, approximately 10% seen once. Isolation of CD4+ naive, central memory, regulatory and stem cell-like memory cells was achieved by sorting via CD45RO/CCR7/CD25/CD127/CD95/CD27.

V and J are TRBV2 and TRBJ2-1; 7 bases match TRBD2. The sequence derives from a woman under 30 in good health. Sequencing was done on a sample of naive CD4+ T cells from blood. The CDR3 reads CASRLTSVGSNEQFF. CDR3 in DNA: TGTGCCAGCAGACTTACTAGCGTCGGGTCCAATGAGCAGTTCTTC. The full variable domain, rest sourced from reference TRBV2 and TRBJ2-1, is EPEVTQTPSHQVTQMGQEVILRCVPISNHLYFYWYRQILGQKVEFLVSFYNNEISEKSEIFDDQFSVERPDGSNFTLKIRSTKLEDSAMYFCASRLTSVGSNEQFFGPGTRLTVL.